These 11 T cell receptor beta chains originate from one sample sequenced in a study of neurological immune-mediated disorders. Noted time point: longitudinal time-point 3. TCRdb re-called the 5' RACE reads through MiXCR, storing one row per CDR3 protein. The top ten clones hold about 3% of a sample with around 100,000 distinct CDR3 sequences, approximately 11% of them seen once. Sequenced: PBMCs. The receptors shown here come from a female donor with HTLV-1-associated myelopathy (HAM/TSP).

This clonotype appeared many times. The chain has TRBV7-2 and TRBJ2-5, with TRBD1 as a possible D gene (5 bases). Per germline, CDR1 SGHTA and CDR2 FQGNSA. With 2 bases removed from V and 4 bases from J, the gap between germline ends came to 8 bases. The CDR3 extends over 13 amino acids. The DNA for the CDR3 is TGTGCCAGCAGCTTAAACAGGCCAGAGACCCAGTACTTC. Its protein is CASSLNRPETQYF.

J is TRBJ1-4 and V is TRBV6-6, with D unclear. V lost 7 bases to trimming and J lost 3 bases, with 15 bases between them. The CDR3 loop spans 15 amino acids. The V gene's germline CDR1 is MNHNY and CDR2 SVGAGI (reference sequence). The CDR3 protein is CASTPRSGPNEKLFF. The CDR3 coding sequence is TGTGCCAGCACCCCAAGGTCGGGTCCTAATGAAAAACTGTTTTTT.

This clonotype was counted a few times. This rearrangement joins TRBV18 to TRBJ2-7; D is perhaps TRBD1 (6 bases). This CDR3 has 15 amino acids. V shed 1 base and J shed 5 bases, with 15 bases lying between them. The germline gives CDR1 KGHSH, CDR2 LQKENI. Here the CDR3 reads CASSPLGQGSDEQYF. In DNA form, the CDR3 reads TGTGCCAGCTCACCACTAGGCCAGGGGAGTGACGAGCAGTACTTC.

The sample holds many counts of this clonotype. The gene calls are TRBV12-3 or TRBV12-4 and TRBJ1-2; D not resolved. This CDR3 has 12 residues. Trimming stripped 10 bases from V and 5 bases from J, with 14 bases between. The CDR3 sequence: CATTDGGYGYTF. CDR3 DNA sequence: TGTGCCACAACAGACGGTGGATATGGCTACACCTTC.

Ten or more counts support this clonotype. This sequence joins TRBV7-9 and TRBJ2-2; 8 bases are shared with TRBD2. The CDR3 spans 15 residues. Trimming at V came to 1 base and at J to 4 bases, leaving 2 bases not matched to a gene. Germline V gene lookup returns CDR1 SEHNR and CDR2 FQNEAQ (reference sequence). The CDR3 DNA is TGTGCCAGCAGCTTAGAACTAGCGGTCACCGGGGAGCTGTTTTTT. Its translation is CASSLELAVTGELFF. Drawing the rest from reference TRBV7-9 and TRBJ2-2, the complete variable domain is DTGVSQNPRHKITKRGQNVTFRCDPISEHNRLYWYRQTLGQGPEFLTYFQNEAQLEKSRLLSDRFSAERPKGSFSTLEIQRTEQGDSAMYLCASSLELAVTGELFFGEGSRLTVL.

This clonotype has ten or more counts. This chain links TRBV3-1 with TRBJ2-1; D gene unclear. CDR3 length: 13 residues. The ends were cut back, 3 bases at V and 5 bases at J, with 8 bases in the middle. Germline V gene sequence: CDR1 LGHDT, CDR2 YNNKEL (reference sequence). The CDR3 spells CASSQNSDNEQFF. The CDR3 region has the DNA TGTGCCAGCAGCCAGAATTCAGACAATGAGCAGTTCTTC.

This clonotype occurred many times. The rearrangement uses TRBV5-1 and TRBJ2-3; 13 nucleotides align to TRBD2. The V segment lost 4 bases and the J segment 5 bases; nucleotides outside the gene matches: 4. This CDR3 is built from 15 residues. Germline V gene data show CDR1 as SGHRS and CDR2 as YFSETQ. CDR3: CASSPGLAGVDTQYF. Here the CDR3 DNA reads TGCGCCAGCAGCCCAGGACTAGCGGGGGTAGATACGCAGTATTTT.

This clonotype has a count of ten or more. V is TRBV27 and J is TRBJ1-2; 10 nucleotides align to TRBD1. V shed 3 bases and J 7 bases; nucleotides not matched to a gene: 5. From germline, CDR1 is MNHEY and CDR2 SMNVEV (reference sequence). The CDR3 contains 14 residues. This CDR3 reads CASSFSDRGTGYTF. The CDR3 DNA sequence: TGTGCCAGCAGTTTCTCGGACAGGGGGACTGGCTACACCTTC.

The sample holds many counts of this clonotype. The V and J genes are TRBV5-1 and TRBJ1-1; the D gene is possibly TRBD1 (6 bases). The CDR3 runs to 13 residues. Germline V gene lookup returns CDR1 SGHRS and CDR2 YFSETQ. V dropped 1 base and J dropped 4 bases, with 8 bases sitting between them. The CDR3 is CASSLQGLTEAFF. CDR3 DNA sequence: TGCGCCAGCAGCTTGCAGGGGCTCACTGAAGCTTTCTTT.

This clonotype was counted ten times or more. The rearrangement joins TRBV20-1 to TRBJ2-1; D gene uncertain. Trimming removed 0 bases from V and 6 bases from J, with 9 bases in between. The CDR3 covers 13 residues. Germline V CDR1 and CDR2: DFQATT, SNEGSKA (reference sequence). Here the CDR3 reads CSAREGSLNEQFF. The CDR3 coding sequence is TGCAGTGCTAGAGAGGGTAGCCTCAATGAGCAGTTCTTC.

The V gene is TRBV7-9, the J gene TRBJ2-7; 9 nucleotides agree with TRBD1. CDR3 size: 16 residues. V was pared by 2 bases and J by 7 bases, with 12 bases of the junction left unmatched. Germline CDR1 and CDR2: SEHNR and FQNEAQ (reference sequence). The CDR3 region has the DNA TGTGCCAGCAGCTTATGCGCGCGACAGGGGGTTGGAGAGCAGTACTTC. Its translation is CASSLCARQGVGEQYF. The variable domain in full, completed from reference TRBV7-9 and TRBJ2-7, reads DTGVSQNPRHKITKRGQNVTFRCDPISEHNRLYWYRQTLGQGPEFLTYFQNEAQLEKSRLLSDRFSAERPKGSFSTLEIQRTEQGDSAMYLCASSLCARQGVGEQYFGPGTRLTVT.